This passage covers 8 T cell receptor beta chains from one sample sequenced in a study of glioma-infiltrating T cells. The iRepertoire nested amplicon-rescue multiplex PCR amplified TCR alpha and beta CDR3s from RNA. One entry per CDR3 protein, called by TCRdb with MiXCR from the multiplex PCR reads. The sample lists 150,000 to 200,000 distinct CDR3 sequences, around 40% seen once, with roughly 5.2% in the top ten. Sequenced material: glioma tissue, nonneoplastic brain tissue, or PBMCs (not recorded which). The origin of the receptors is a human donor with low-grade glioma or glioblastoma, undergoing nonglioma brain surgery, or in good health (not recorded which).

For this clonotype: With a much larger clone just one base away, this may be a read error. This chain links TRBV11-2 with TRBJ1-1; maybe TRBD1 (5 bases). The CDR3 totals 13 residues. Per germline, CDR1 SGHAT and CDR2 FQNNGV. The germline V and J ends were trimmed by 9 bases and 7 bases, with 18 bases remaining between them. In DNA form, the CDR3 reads TGTGCCAGAAGCCATCAAGGGACGGTTGAAGCTTTCTTT. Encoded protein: CARSHQGTVEAFF. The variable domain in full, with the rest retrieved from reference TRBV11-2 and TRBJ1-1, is EAGVAQSPRYKIIEKRQSVAFWCNPISGHATLYWYQQILGQGPKLLIQFQNNGVVDDSQLPKDRFSAERLKGVDSTLKIQPAKLEDSAVYLCARSHQGTVEAFFGQGTRLTVV.

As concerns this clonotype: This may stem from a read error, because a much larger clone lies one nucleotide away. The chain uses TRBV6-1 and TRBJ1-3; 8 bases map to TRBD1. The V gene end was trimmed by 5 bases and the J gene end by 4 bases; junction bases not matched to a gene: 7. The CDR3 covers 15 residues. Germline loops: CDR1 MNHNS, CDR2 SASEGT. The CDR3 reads CASSKDRGSGNTIYF. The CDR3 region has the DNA TGTGCCAGCAGTAAAGACAGGGGCTCCGGAAACACCATATATTTT.

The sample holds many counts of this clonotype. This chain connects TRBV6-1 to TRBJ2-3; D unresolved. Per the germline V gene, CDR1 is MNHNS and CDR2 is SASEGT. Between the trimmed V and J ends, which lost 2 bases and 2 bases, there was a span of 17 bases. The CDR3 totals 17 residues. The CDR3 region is CASSERSNLLNTDTQYF. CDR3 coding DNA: TGTGCCAGCAGTGAAAGGTCGAATCTGCTTAACACAGATACGCAGTATTTT.

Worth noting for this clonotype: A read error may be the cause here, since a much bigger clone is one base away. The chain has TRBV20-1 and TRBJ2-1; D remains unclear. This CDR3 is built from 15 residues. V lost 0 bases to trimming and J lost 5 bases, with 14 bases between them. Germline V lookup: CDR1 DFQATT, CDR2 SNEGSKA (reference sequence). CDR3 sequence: CSARDSGVRNNEQFF. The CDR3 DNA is TGCAGTGCTAGAGACTCGGGCGTGAGGAACAATGAGCAGTTCTTC.

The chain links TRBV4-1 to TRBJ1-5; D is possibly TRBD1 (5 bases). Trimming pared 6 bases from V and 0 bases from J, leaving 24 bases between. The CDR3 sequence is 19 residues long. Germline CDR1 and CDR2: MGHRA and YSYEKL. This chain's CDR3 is CASRRRWGRSLYSNQPQHF. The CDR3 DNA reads TGCGCCAGCAGACGGAGATGGGGCAGGAGTTTATATAGCAATCAGCCCCAGCATTTT.

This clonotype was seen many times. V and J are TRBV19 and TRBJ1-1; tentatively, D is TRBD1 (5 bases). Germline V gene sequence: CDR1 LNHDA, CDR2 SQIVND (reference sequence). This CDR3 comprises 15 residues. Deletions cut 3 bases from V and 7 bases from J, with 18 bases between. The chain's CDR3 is CASSIGTYGRGEAFF. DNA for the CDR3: TGTGCCAGTAGTATTGGGACTTATGGACGAGGTGAAGCTTTCTTT.

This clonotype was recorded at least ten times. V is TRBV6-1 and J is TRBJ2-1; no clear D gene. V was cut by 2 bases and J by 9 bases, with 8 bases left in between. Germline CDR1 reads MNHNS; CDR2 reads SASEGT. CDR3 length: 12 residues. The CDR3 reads CASSEPRTEQFF. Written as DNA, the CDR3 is TGTGCCAGCAGTGAACCGAGGACTGAGCAGTTCTTC.

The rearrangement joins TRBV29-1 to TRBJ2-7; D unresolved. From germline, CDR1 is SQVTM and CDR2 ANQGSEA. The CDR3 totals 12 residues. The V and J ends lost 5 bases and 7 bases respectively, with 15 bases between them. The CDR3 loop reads CSVSITYNEQYF. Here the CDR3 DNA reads TGCAGCGTTAGTATTACCTACAATGAGCAGTACTTC.